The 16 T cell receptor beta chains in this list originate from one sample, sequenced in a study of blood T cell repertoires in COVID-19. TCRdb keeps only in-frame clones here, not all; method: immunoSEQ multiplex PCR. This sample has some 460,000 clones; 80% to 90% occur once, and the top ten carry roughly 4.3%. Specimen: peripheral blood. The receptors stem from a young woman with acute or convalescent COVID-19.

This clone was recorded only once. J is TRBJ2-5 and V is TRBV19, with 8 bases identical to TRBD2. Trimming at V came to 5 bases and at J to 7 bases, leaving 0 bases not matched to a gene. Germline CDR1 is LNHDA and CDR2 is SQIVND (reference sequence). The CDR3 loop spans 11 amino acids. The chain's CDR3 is CASSREGTQYF. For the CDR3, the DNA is TGTGCCAGTAGTCGGGAGGGGACCCAGTACTTC.

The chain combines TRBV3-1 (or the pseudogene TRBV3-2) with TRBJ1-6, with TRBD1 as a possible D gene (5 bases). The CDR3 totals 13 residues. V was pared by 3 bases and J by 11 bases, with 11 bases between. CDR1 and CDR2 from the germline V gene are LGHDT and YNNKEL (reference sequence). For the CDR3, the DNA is TGTGCCAGCAGCCAGGGGGAGGGTACACCCCTCCACTTT. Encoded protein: CASSQGEGTPLHF.

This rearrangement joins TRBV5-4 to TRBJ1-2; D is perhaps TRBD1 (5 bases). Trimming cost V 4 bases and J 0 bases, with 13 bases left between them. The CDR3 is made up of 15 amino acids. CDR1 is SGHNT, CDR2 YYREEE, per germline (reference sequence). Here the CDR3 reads CASSPGTEPNYGYTF. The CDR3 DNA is TGTGCCAGCAGCCCGGGGACTGAACCTAACTATGGCTACACCTTC.

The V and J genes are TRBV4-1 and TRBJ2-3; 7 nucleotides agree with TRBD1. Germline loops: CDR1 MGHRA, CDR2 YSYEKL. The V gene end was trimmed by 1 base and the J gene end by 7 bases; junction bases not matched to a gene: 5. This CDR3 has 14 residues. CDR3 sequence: CASSQGQGDHTQYF. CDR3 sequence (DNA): TGCGCCAGCAGCCAAGGACAGGGCGACCATACGCAGTATTTT.

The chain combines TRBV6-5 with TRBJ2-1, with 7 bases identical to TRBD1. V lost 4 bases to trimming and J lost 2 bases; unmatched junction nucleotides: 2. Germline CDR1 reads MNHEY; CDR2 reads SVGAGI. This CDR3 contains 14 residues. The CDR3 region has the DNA TGTGCCAGCAGTTGGACAGGCCCCTACAATGAGCAGTTCTTC. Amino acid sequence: CASSWTGPYNEQFF.

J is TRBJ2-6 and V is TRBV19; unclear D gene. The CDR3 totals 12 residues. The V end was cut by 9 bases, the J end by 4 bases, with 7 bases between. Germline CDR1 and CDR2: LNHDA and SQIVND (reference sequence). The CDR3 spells CASNRGANVLTF. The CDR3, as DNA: TGTGCCAGCAATAGAGGGGCCAACGTCCTGACTTTC. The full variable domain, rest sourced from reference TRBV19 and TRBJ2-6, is DGGITQSPKYLFRKEGQNVTLSCEQNLNHDAMYWYRQDPGQGLRLIYYSQIVNDFQKGDIAEGYSVSREKKESFPLTVTSAQKNPTAFYLCASNRGANVLTFGAGSRLTVL.

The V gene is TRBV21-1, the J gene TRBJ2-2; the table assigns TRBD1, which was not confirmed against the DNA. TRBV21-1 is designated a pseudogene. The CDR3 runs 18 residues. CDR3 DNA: TGTGCCAGCAGCAAAGAGGGGACAGGGCTCTTCAGGGACGGGGAGCTGTTTTTT. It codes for CASSKEGTGLFRDGELFF.

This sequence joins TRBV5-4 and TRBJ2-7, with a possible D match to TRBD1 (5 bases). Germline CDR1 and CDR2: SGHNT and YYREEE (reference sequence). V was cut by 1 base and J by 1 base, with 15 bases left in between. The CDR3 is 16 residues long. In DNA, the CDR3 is TGTGCCAGCAGCTTGTTTCTGGGGCAGAAGTCCTACGAGCAGTACTTC. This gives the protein CASSLFLGQKSYEQYF. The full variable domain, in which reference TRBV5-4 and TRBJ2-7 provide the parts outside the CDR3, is ETGVTQSPTHLIKTRGQQVTLRCSSQSGHNTVSWYQQALGQGPQFIFQYYREEENGRGNFPPRFSGLQFPNYSSELNVNALELDDSALYLCASSLFLGQKSYEQYFGPGTRLTVT.

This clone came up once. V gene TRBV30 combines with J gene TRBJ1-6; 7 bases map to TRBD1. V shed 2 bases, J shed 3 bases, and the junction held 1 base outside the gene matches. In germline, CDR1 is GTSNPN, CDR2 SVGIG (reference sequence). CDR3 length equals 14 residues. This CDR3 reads CAWSRDSYNSPLHF. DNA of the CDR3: TGTGCCTGGAGTAGGGACAGCTATAATTCACCCCTCCACTTT.

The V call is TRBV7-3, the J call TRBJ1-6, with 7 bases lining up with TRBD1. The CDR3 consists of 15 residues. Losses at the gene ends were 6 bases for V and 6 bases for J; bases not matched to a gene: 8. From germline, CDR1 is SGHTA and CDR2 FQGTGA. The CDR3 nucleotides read TGTGCCAGCAGTGGGCAGGGGGTTGTTAATTCACCCCTCCACTTT. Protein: CASSGQGVVNSPLHF.

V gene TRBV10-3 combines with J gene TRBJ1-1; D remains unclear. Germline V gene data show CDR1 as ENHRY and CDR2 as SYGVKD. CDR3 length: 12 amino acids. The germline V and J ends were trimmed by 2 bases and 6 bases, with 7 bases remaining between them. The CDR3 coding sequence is TGTGCCATCAGTGAGCCAGATTCTGAAGCTTTCTTT. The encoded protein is CAISEPDSEAFF.

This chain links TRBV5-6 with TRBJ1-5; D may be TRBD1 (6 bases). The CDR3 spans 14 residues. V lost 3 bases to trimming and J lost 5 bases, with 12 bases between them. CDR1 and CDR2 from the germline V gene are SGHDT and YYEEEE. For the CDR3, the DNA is TGTGCCAGCAGCTCCGGACAGTACGATCAGCCCCAGCATTTT. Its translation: CASSSGQYDQPQHF.

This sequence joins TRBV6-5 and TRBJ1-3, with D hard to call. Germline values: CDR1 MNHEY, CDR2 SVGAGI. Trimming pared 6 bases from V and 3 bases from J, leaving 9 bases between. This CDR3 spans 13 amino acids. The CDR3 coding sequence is TGTGCCAGCAGGATGGGCCGTGGAAACACCATATATTTT. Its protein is CASRMGRGNTIYF.

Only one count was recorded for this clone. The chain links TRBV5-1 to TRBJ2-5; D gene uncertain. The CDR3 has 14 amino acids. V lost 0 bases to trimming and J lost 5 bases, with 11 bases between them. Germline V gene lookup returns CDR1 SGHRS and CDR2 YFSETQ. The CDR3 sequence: CASSLGLFGETQYF. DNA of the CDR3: TGCGCCAGCAGCTTGGGGCTTTTCGGGGAGACCCAGTACTTC.

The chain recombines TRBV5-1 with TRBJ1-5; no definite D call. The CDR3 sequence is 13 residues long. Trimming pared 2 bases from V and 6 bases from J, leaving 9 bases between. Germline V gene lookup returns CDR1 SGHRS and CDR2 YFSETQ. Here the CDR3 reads CASSFRFGQPQHF. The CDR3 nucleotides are TGCGCCAGCAGCTTCCGCTTCGGTCAGCCCCAGCATTTT.

The CDR3 DNA sequence: TGTGCCACAGGGACAGCAATCCATGAAAAACTGTTTTTT. Residues: CATGTAIHEKLFF. The genes are TRBV27 and TRBJ1-4, with TRBD1 matching over 7 bases. The CDR3 covers 13 residues. J lost 6 bases, V lost 10 bases, and 8 bases had no gene match. In germline, CDR1 is MNHEY, CDR2 SMNVEV (reference sequence).